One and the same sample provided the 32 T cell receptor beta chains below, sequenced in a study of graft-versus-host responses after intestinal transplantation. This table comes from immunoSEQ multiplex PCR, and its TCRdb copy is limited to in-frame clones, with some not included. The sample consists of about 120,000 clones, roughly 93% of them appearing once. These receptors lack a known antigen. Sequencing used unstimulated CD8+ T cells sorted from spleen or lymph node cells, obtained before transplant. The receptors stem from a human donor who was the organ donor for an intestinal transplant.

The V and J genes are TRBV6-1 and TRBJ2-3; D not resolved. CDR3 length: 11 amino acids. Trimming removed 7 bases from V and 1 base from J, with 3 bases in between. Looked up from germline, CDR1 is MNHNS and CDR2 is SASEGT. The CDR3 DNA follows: TGTGCCAGCACAGGCACAGATACGCAGTATTTT. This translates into CASTGTDTQYF.

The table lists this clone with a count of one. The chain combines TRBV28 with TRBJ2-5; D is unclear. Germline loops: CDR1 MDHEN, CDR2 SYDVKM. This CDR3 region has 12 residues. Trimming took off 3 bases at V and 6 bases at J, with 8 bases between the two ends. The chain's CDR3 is CASSFAEKTQYF. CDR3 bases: TGTGCCAGCAGTTTCGCGGAGAAGACCCAGTACTTC.

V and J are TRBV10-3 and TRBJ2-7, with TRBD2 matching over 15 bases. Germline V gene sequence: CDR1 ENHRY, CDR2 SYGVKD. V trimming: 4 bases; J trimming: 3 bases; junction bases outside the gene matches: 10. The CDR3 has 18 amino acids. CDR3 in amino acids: CAISAWTSGRAGDYEQYF. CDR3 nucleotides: TGTGCCATCAGTGCTTGGACTAGCGGGAGGGCTGGGGACTACGAGCAGTACTTC.

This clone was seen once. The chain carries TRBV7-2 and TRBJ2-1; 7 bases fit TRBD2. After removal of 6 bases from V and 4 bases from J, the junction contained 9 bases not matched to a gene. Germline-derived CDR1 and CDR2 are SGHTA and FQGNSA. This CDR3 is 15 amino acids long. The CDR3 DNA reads TGTGCCAGCAGACTGGGGGGGAGCGCATACAATGAGCAGTTCTTC. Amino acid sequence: CASRLGGSAYNEQFF.

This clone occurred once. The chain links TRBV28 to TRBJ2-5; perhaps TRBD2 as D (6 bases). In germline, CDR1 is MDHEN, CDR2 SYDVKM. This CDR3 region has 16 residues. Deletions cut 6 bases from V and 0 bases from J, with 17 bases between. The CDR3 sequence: CASRPPGLPDQETQYF. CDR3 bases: TGTGCCAGCAGACCGCCGGGACTTCCGGACCAAGAGACCCAGTACTTC.

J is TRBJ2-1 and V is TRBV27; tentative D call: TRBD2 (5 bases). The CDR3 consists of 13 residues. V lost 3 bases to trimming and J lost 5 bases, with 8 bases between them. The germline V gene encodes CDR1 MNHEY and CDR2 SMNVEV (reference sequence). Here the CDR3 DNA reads TGTGCCAGCAGTTTGGTCGGGAACAATGAGCAGTTCTTC. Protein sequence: CASSLVGNNEQFF.

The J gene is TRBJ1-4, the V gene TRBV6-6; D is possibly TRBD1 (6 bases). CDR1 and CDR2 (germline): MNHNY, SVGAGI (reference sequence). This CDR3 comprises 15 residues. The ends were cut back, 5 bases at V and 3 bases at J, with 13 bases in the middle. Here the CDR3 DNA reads TGTGCCAGCAGTCCAACACAGGGACCTAATGAAAAACTGTTTTTT. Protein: CASSPTQGPNEKLFF.

The CDR3 sequence: CASSVGGRETQYF. The CDR3, as DNA: TGTGCCAGCAGCGTAGGCGGGCGTGAGACCCAGTACTTC. This chain connects TRBV9 to TRBJ2-5, with D possibly matching TRBD2 (5 bases). Per the germline V gene, CDR1 is SGDLS and CDR2 is YYNGEE. V was trimmed by 0 bases and J by 5 bases, leaving 8 bases between them. The CDR3 is 13 residues long.

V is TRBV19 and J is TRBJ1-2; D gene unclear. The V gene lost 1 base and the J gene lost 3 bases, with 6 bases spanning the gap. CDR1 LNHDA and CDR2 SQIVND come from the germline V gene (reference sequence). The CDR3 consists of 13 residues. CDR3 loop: CASSIGTYYGYTF. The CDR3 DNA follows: TGTGCCAGTAGTATAGGGACCTACTATGGCTACACCTTC. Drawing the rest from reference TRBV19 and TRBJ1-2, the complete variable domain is DGGITQSPKYLFRKEGQNVTLSCEQNLNHDAMYWYRQDPGQGLRLIYYSQIVNDFQKGDIAEGYSVSREKKESFPLTVTSAQKNPTAFYLCASSIGTYYGYTFGSGTRLTVV.

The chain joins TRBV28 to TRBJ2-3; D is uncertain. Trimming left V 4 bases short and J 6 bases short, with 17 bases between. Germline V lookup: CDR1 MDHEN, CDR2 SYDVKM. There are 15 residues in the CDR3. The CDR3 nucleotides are TGTGCCAGCAGTTCACCCTTTAGGGCAGTGGATACGCAGTATTTT. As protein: CASSSPFRAVDTQYF.

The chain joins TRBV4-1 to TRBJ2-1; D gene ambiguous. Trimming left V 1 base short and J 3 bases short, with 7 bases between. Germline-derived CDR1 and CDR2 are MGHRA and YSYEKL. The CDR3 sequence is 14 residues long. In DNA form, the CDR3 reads TGCGCCAGCAGCCAAGGGGGTGGCTACAATGAGCAGTTCTTC. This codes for CASSQGGGYNEQFF.

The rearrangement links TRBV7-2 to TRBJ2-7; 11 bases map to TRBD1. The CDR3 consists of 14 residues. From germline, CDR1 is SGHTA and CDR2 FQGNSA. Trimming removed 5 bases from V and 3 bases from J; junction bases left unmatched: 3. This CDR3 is CASSPGTGGYEQYF. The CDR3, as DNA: TGTGCCAGCAGCCCAGGGACAGGGGGCTACGAGCAGTACTTC.

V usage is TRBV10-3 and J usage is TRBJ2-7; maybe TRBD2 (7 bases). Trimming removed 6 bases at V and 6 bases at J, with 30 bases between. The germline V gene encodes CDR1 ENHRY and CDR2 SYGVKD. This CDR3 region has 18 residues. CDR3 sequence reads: CAIRRGTYTGTIVPEQYF. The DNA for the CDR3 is TGTGCCATCAGGAGGGGGACATACACCGGGACTATAGTTCCCGAGCAGTACTTC.

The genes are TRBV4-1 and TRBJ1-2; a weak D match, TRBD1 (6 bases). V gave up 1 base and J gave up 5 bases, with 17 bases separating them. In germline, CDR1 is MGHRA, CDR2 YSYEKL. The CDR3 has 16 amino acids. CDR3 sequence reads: CASSQGGVGGRYGYTF. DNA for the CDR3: TGCGCCAGCAGCCAAGGGGGTGTAGGGGGTCGATATGGCTACACCTTC.

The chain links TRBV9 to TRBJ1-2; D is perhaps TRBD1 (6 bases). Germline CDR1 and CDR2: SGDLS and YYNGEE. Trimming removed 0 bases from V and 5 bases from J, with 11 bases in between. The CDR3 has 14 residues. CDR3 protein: CASSVGPQGYGYTF. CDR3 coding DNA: TGTGCCAGCAGCGTAGGTCCTCAGGGGTATGGCTACACCTTC.

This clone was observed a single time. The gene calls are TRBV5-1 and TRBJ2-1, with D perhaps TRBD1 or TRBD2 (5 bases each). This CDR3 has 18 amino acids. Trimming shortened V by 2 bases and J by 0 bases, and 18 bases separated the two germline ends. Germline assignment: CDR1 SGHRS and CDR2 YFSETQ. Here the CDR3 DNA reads TGCGCCAGCAGCTTACATCACGGGGCTAAATTCTCCTACAATGAGCAGTTCTTC. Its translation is CASSLHHGAKFSYNEQFF.

The CDR3 loop is CASSERLAGGPNEQFF. The CDR3 DNA reads TGTGCCAGCAGTGAAAGACTAGCGGGAGGGCCCAATGAGCAGTTCTTC. The rearrangement joins TRBV6-1 to TRBJ2-1; 14 bases fit TRBD2. The ends lost 2 bases at V and 6 bases at J; junction bases unmatched: 3. The CDR3 totals 16 residues. Germline V gives CDR1 MNHNS, CDR2 SASEGT.

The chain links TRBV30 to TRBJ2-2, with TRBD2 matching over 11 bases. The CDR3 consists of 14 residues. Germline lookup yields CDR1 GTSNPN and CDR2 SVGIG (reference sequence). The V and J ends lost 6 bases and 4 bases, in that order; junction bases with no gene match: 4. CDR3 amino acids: CACRLAGLTGELFF. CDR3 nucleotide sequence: TGTGCCTGTCGACTAGCGGGGCTCACCGGGGAGCTGTTTTTT.

CDR3 nucleotides: TGCGCCAGCAGCCAAGTGCTAGCGGACCGTTCCTACGAGCAGTACTTC. Translating gives CASSQVLADRSYEQYF. The chain uses TRBV4-3 and TRBJ2-7, with 7 positions matching TRBD2. Germline CDR1 reads LGHNA; CDR2 reads YSLEER. Unmatched junction bases numbered 7, after V lost 1 base and J lost 1 base. The CDR3 loop spans 16 amino acids.

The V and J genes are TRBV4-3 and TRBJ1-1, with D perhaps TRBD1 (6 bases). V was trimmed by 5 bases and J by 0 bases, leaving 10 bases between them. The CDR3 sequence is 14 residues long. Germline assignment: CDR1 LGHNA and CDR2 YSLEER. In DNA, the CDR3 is TGCGCCAGCAGCTTCGGACAGATGAACACTGAAGCTTTCTTT. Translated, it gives CASSFGQMNTEAFF.

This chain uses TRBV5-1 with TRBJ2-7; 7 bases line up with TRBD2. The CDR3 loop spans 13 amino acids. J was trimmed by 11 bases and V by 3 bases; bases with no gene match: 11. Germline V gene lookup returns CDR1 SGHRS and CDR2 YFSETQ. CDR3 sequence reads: CASSYAGTTGEYF. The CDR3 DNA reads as TGCGCCAGCAGCTACGCCGGGACTACGGGCGAGTACTTC.

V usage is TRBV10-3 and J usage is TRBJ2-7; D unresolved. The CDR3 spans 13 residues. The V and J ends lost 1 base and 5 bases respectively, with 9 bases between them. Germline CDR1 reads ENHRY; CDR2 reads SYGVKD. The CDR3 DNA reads TGTGCCATCAGTGAGTACTACCTCAACGAGCAGTACTTC. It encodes CAISEYYLNEQYF.

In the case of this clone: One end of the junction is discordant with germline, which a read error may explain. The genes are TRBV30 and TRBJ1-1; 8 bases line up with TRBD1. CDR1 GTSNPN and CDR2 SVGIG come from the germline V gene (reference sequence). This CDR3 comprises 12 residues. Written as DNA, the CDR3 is TGTGCCGGGAGGACAGGGAGCACTGAAGCTTTCTTT. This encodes CAGRTGSTEAFF.

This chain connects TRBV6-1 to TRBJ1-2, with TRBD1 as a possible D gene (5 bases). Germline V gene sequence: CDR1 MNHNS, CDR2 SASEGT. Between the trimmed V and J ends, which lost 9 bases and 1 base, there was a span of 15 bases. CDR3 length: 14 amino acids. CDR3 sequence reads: CASTSGWVNYGYTF. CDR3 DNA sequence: TGTGCCAGTACCTCAGGGTGGGTTAACTATGGCTACACCTTC.

The CDR3 DNA sequence: TGTGCCAGTAGTATAGGTCTCGATGAGCAGTTCTTC. Protein product: CASSIGLDEQFF. The chain links TRBV19 to TRBJ2-1; D uncertain. Looked up from germline, CDR1 is LNHDA and CDR2 is SQIVND (reference sequence). V was trimmed by 1 base and J by 8 bases, leaving 6 bases between them. CDR3 length equals 12 residues.

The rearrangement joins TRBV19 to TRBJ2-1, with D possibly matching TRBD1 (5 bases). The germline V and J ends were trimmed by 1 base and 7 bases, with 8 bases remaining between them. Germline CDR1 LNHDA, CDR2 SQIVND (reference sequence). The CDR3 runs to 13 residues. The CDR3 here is CASSIGTRNEQFF. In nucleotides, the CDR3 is TGTGCCAGTAGTATAGGGACAAGGAATGAGCAGTTCTTC.

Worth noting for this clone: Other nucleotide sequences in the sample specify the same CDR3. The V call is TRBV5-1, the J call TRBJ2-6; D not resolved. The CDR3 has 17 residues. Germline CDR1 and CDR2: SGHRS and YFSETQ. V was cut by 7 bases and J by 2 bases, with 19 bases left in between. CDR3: CASSRGRRTAGANVLTF. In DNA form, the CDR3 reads TGCGCCAGCTCCCGTGGCCGGAGAACGGCTGGGGCCAACGTCCTGACTTTC.

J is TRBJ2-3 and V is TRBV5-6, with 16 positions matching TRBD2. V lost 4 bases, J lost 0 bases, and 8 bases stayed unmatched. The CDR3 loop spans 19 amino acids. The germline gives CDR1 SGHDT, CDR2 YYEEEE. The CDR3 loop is CASSDLGTSGRASTDTQYF. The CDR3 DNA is TGTGCCAGCAGCGACCTCGGGACTAGCGGGAGGGCTAGCACAGATACGCAGTATTTT.

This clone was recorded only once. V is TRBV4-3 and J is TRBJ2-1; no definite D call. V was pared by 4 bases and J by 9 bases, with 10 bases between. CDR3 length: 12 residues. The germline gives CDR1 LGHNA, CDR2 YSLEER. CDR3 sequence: CASSLLSGEQFF. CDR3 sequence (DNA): TGCGCCAGCAGCCTACTAAGTGGTGAGCAGTTCTTC.

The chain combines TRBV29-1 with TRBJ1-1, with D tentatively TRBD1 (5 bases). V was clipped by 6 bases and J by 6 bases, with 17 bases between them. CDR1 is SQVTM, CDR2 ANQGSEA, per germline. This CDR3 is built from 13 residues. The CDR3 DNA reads TGCAGCGTGGAGGGGTCGCAGGACGCTGAAGCTTTCTTT. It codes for CSVEGSQDAEAFF.

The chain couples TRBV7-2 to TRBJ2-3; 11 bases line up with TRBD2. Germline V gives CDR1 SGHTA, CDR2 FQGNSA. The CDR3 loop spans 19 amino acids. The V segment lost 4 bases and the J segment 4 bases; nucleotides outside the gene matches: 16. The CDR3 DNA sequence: TGTGCCAGCAGCTCAGTCCTCTCCACTAGCGGGAGTTTTCCAGATACGCAGTATTTT. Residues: CASSSVLSTSGSFPDTQYF.

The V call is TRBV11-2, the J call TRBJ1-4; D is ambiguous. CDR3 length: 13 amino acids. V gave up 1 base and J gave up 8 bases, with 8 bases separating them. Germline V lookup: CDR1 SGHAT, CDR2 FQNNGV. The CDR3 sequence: CASSLGPREKLFF. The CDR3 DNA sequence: TGTGCCAGCAGCTTAGGACCACGCGAAAAACTGTTTTTT.